What follows is one TCR beta chain and its context. The source of the sample is a study of blood T cell repertoires in COVID-19. Overall study: Acute and convalescent COVID-19 specimens originated in the United States, Italy and Spain. PBMCs, B-cell-depleted T cells, or T cells were the source of the cDNA or gDNA that made up the material.

Germline V CDR1 and CDR2: SGHRS, YFSETQ. The CDR3 runs to 14 residues. V lost 9 bases, J lost 1 base, and 8 bases stayed unmatched. The authors' processing: From reference gene primer amplification, estimates of nucleated cell counts were derived. Profiled with immunoSEQ multiplex PCR; TCRdb holds only in-frame clones, not every one. Clone size and the V and J calls come from that table; the DNA yielded D and trimming. The table shows tens of thousands of clones, with nearly 90% occurring only once. The receptor comes from a man aged 50 to 60 with acute or convalescent COVID-19. The sample consisted of peripheral blood. The genes are TRBV5-1 and TRBJ1-1; 8 nucleotides agree with TRBD1. The CDR3 coding sequence is TGCGCCACCGGACGAGGACAGGGGAACACTGAAGCTTTCTTT. As protein: CATGRGQGNTEAFF.